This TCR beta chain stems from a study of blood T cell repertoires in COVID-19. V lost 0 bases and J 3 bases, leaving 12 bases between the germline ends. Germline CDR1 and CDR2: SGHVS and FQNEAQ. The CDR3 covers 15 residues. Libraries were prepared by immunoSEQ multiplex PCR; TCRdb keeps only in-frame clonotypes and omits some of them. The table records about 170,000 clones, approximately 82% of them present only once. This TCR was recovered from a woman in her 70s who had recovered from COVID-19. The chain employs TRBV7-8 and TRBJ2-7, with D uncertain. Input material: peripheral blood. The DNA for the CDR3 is TGTGCCAGCAGCTTAGCGCTCAGGCCGGACTACGAGCAGTACTTC. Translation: CASSLALRPDYEQYF.